The 21 T cell receptor beta chains listed next were all sequenced from one sample in a study of cytotoxic CD8 clonotypes in ibrutinib-treated CLL. Profiling relied on immunoSEQ multiplex PCR, and the TCRdb table lists in-frame clones only, not all of them. Here the sample spans some 300,000 clones, 80% being singletons. Sequences were derived from PBMCs, sampled before ibrutinib treatment. These receptors were taken from a human donor with chronic lymphocytic leukemia.

The chain combines TRBV19 with TRBJ1-2; 8 bases line up with TRBD1. CDR1 is LNHDA and CDR2 is SQIVND in the germline V gene (reference sequence). The CDR3 runs to 13 residues. The junction had 2 bases not matched to a gene; V was cut back by 4 bases and J by 4 bases. The CDR3 here is CASSTGQVYGYTF. CDR3 in DNA: TGTGCCAGTAGTACGGGACAGGTCTATGGCTACACCTTC.

This clone came up once. V usage is TRBV6-5 and J usage is TRBJ1-4; no clear D. V was clipped by 2 bases and J by 4 bases, with 11 bases between them. Per the germline V gene, CDR1 is MNHEY and CDR2 is SVGAGI. This CDR3 region has 15 residues. The CDR3 sequence is CASSYRDRINEKLFF. The CDR3 DNA follows: TGTGCCAGCAGTTACCGTGACCGAATTAATGAAAAACTGTTTTTT.

The DNA of the CDR3 is TGTGCCAGTATACAAGGACATACATACTACGAGCAGTACTTC. Translating it yields CASIQGHTYYEQYF. The chain combines TRBV19 with TRBJ2-7; perhaps TRBD1 as D (5 bases). Looked up from germline, CDR1 is LNHDA and CDR2 is SQIVND (reference sequence). The CDR3 sequence is 14 residues long. V lost 7 bases to trimming and J lost 3 bases, with 16 bases between them.

This clone was seen a handful of times. The chain carries TRBV6-5 and TRBJ2-5; D is uncertain. Per germline, CDR1 MNHEY and CDR2 SVGAGI. CDR3 length: 11 residues. V lost 3 bases to trimming and J lost 11 bases, with 10 bases between them. The CDR3 DNA reads as TGTGCCAGCAGTTATGGAGTATCGCAGTACTTC. It is translated as CASSYGVSQYF.

The chain has TRBV11-2 and TRBJ2-7; the match to TRBD2 covers 11 bases. The germline V gene has CDR1 SGHAT and CDR2 FQNNGV. CDR3 length: 15 residues. V lost 2 bases and J lost 3; bases outside the gene matches: 3. As DNA, the CDR3 is TGTGCCAGCAGCTTACGGCTAGCGGGAGGCTACGAGCAGTACTTC. The encoded protein is CASSLRLAGGYEQYF.

The gene calls are TRBV30 and TRBJ2-6; D could derive from TRBD1 or TRBD2 (5 bases each). The V gene lost 3 bases and the J gene lost 0 bases, with 12 bases spanning the gap. This CDR3 contains 16 residues. Germline V lookup: CDR1 GTSNPN, CDR2 SVGIG (reference sequence). CDR3 in DNA: TGTGCCTGGAGGGCAGGGACCAGCTCTGGGGCCAACGTCCTGACTTTC. It yields the protein CAWRAGTSSGANVLTF. Together with reference TRBV30 and TRBJ2-6, the CDR3 gives the full variable domain: SQTIHQWPATLVQPVGSPLSLECTVEGTSNPNLYWYRQAAGRGLQLLFYSVGIGQISSEVPQNLSASRPQDRQFILSSKKLLLSDSGFYLCAWRAGTSSGANVLTFGAGSRLTVL.

The chain has TRBV15 and TRBJ2-7, with D tentatively TRBD2 (5 bases). Deletions cut 0 bases from V and 4 bases from J, with 13 bases between. Germline V lookup: CDR1 LNHNV, CDR2 YYDKDF (reference sequence). There are 15 residues in the CDR3. The CDR3 sequence is CATSRDRLSGYEQYF. Written as DNA, the CDR3 is TGTGCCACCAGCAGAGATAGGCTGAGCGGTTACGAGCAGTACTTC.

The V and J genes are TRBV4-1 and TRBJ1-1, with 7 bases identical to TRBD1. This CDR3 is built from 16 residues. The V segment lost 1 base and the J segment 4 bases; nucleotides outside the gene matches: 9. The germline gives CDR1 MGHRA, CDR2 YSYEKL. CDR3 loop: CASSQGRGSVGTEAFF. The CDR3 nucleotides are TGCGCCAGCAGCCAAGGCAGGGGGTCTGTCGGCACTGAAGCTTTCTTT.

V gene TRBV7-3 combines with J gene TRBJ2-5, with D possibly TRBD1 on 6 matching bases. CDR1 and CDR2 from the germline V gene are SGHTA and FQGTGA. The V end was cut by 7 bases, the J end by 4 bases, with 22 bases between. CDR3 length: 16 residues. CDR3 nucleotide sequence: TGTGCCAGCACCCATAACCGACAGGCCTGGGGAGAGACCCAGTACTTC. Protein: CASTHNRQAWGETQYF.

The chain has TRBV5-1 and TRBJ2-1; the D gene is possibly TRBD2 (5 bases). Trimming took 1 base from V and 9 from J, leaving 23 bases between them. This CDR3 region has 17 residues. Germline loops: CDR1 SGHRS, CDR2 YFSETQ. CDR3 sequence: CASSLSPPAALLGEQFF. CDR3 DNA sequence: TGCGCCAGCAGCTTGAGTCCCCCAGCGGCACTTTTGGGTGAGCAGTTCTTC.

V and J are TRBV18 and TRBJ1-3; no definite D call. CDR1 is KGHSH and CDR2 is LQKENI in the germline V gene. Trimming cost V 0 bases and J 3 bases, with 6 bases left between them. This CDR3 is 14 amino acids long. CDR3 region: CASSPPSLGNTIYF. The CDR3, as DNA: TGTGCCAGCTCACCACCCAGTCTTGGAAACACCATATATTTT.

The chain links TRBV21-1 to TRBJ1-2; TRBD1, as called in the table, went unchecked against the DNA. TRBV21-1 represents a pseudogene. CDR3 length: 18 amino acids. CDR3 protein: CASSKGIVGLKMDYGYTF. The DNA of the CDR3 is TGTGCCAGCAGCAAAGGGATAGTGGGCCTCAAGATGGACTATGGCTACACCTTC.

The chain links TRBV7-2 to TRBJ2-7; D assignment may be TRBD1 or TRBD2 (5 bases each). Germline V CDR1 and CDR2: SGHTA, FQGNSA. CDR3 length: 16 residues. V dropped 4 bases and J dropped 4 bases, with 20 bases sitting between them. The CDR3 sequence is CASSSTPGSRYYEQYF. CDR3 DNA: TGTGCCAGCAGCTCCACCCCAGGGAGCCGTTATTACGAGCAGTACTTC.

The rearrangement joins TRBV28 to TRBJ2-1; TRBD2 agrees at 10 bases. CDR1 and CDR2 (germline): MDHEN, SYDVKM. The CDR3 is made up of 16 amino acids. Germline trimming cut 5 bases from V and 9 bases from J; bases unmatched to any gene: 13. The CDR3 DNA reads as TGTGCCAGCAGTCACCCCGGGGCTAGCGGGAGAGCTGAGCAGTTCTTC. Protein product: CASSHPGASGRAEQFF.

This clone was detected a few times. The V and J genes are TRBV30 and TRBJ2-7; D might be TRBD1 or TRBD2, each matching 5 bases. Germline CDR1 reads GTSNPN; CDR2 reads SVGIG (reference sequence). V was clipped by 4 bases and J by 2 bases, with 12 bases between them. The CDR3 runs to 13 residues. CDR3 DNA: TGTGCCTGGAAACGGGACCGACCCTACGAGCAGTACTTC. Encoded protein: CAWKRDRPYEQYF. Filled out from reference TRBV30 and TRBJ2-7, the complete variable domain reads SQTIHQWPATLVQPVGSPLSLECTVEGTSNPNLYWYRQAAGRGLQLLFYSVGIGQISSEVPQNLSASRPQDRQFILSSKKLLLSDSGFYLCAWKRDRPYEQYFGPGTRLTVT.

V and J are TRBV5-6 and TRBJ1-5; no definite D call. The CDR3 length is 14 residues. With 5 bases removed from V and 0 bases from J, the gap between germline ends came to 9 bases. Germline V lookup: CDR1 SGHDT, CDR2 YYEEEE. Here the CDR3 DNA reads TGTGCCAGCAGTGAATCCTATAGCAATCAGCCCCAGCATTTT. Its translation: CASSESYSNQPQHF. The variable domain in full, with the rest retrieved from reference TRBV5-6 and TRBJ1-5, is DAGVTQSPTHLIKTRGQQVTLRCSPKSGHDTVSWYQQALGQGPQFIFQYYEEEERQRGNFPDRFSGHQFPNYSSELNVNALLLGDSALYLCASSESYSNQPQHFGDGTRLSIL.

Comments on this clone: The same CDR3 can be traced to other DNA sequences in this sample. The rearrangement uses TRBV18 and TRBJ2-7, with D uncertain. Trimming cost V 3 bases and J 3 bases, with 6 bases left between them. From germline, CDR1 is KGHSH and CDR2 LQKENI. This CDR3 spans 12 amino acids. The chain's CDR3 is CASSPADYEQYF. The CDR3 DNA is TGTGCCAGCTCACCCGCCGACTACGAGCAGTACTTC.

J is TRBJ2-2 and V is TRBV12-5, with 9 bases fitting TRBD1. This CDR3 has 15 residues. The trim removed 3 bases at V and 6 bases at J, leaving 5 bases unmatched. Looked up from germline, CDR1 is LGHNT and CDR2 is FRNRAP. The chain's CDR3 is CASGFWDRDAGELFF. The CDR3 DNA reads TGTGCTAGTGGTTTCTGGGACAGGGACGCCGGGGAGCTGTTTTTT.

The rearrangement joins TRBV4-1 to TRBJ2-3; D gene unclear. This CDR3 region has 13 residues. Germline V gene lookup returns CDR1 MGHRA and CDR2 YSYEKL. Trimming took off 1 base at V and 1 base at J, with 3 bases between the two ends. The CDR3 sequence is CASSQVGTDTQYF. Written as DNA, the CDR3 is TGCGCCAGCAGCCAAGTCGGCACAGATACGCAGTATTTT.

The CDR3 spells CATHPGGPSSYEQYF. CDR3 nucleotide sequence: TGTGCCACACACCCGGGCGGGCCGAGCTCCTACGAGCAGTACTTC. The J gene is TRBJ2-7, the V gene TRBV7-2, with D possibly matching TRBD2 (5 bases). The CDR3 is made up of 15 amino acids. Trimming cost V 10 bases and J 0 bases, with 19 bases left between them. Germline V lookup: CDR1 SGHTA, CDR2 FQGNSA.

This chain links TRBV5-6 with TRBJ2-7, with D maybe TRBD1 (5 bases). The CDR3 contains 14 residues. Germline V gene data show CDR1 as SGHDT and CDR2 as YYEEEE. Trimming cost V 2 bases and J 4 bases, with 13 bases left between them. The CDR3 nucleotides read TGTGCCAGCAGCTTCACAGCAGGGAAGTACGAGCAGTACTTC. This encodes CASSFTAGKYEQYF.